The 18 T cell receptor beta chains reported below all come from one sample, sequenced in a study of cytomegalovirus exposure and HLA in healthy donors. In the PCR, 60 Vbeta and 13 Jbeta primers were used. Profiled with immunoSEQ multiplex PCR; TCRdb holds only in-frame clones, not every one. The table includes approximately 130,000 clones, about 77% detected once. The specimen sequenced was PBMCs. These TCRs come from a man aged 45 to 65 in good health and CMV-seronegative.

The rearrangement links TRBV18 to TRBJ2-5, with a weak D call TRBD2 (5 bases). Germline CDR1 and CDR2: KGHSH and LQKENI. The CDR3 extends over 15 amino acids. With 0 bases removed from V and 2 bases from J, the gap between germline ends came to 10 bases. The CDR3 reads CASSPPRVGQETQYF. CDR3 bases: TGTGCCAGCTCACCACCGCGGGTAGGGCAAGAGACCCAGTACTTC.

The rearrangement uses TRBV7-2 and TRBJ2-1; 8 bases match TRBD2. The length of the CDR3 is 14 residues. Losses at the gene ends were 5 bases for V and 10 bases for J; bases not matched to a gene: 10. Germline CDR1 SGHTA, CDR2 FQGNSA. The CDR3 region has the DNA TGTGCCAGCAGCCAAGGACTAGCTCCGGGGGAGCAGTTCTTC. Translation: CASSQGLAPGEQFF. The full variable domain, in which reference TRBV7-2 and TRBJ2-1 provide the parts outside the CDR3, is GAGVSQSPSNKVTEKGKDVELRCDPISGHTALYWYRQSLGQGLEFLIYFQGNSAPDKSGLPSDRFSAERTGGSVSTLTIQRTQQEDSAVYLCASSQGLAPGEQFFGPGTRLTVL.

This clone has only one observation. The CDR3 spells CASRMGQGSAYEQYF. DNA for the CDR3: TGCGCCAGCAGGATGGGCCAGGGGTCTGCCTACGAGCAGTACTTC. V is TRBV5-1 and J is TRBJ2-7; maybe TRBD1 (6 bases). Per the germline V gene, CDR1 is SGHRS and CDR2 is YFSETQ. The length of the CDR3 is 15 residues. The germline V and J ends were trimmed by 5 bases and 2 bases, with 17 bases remaining between them.

The rearrangement links TRBV13 to TRBJ2-5, with 8 positions matching TRBD2. CDR3 length: 15 amino acids. Germline-derived CDR1 and CDR2 are PRHDT and FYEKMQ (reference sequence). The V segment lost 5 bases and the J segment 5 bases; nucleotides outside the gene matches: 10. The CDR3 protein is CASSPRGGARETQYF. The CDR3 nucleotides read TGTGCCAGCAGCCCACGGGGGGGGGCGCGGGAGACCCAGTACTTC.

The CDR3 protein is CASSLTTYEQYF. The CDR3 DNA reads as TGTGCCAGCAGTTTAACTACCTACGAGCAGTACTTC. The chain has TRBV28 and TRBJ2-7, with no clear D. Germline CDR1 reads MDHEN; CDR2 reads SYDVKM. Trimming shortened V by 2 bases and J by 2 bases, and 4 bases separated the two germline ends. The CDR3 contains 12 residues.

V is TRBV5-1 and J is TRBJ2-7, with D maybe TRBD1 (6 bases). CDR1 is SGHRS, CDR2 YFSETQ, per germline. The V and J ends lost 3 bases and 1 base respectively, with 11 bases between them. There are 14 residues in the CDR3. CDR3 DNA: TGCGCCAGCAGCTACAGGGACCAGTCCTACGAGCAGTACTTC. Protein product: CASSYRDQSYEQYF.

The rearrangement uses TRBV28 and TRBJ2-3; 7 bases map to TRBD2. The V segment lost 6 bases and the J segment 3 bases; nucleotides outside the gene matches: 6. This CDR3 spans 14 amino acids. The germline gives CDR1 MDHEN, CDR2 SYDVKM. The CDR3 DNA is TGTGCCAGCAGCGGGGGGTGGGTAACAGATACGCAGTATTTT. Translation gives CASSGGWVTDTQYF.

A few counts support this clone. In DNA form, the CDR3 reads TGTGCCAGCAGTGTCGGACTAGCGGGTCTTCAAGAGACCCAGTACTTC. This gives the protein CASSVGLAGLQETQYF. The V call is TRBV28, the J call TRBJ2-5, with 11 nucleotides matching TRBD2. Trimming at V came to 5 bases and at J to 2 bases, leaving 7 bases not matched to a gene. Germline CDR1 reads MDHEN; CDR2 reads SYDVKM. There are 16 residues in the CDR3.

This rearrangement joins TRBV27 to TRBJ2-7; 9 bases map to TRBD1. From germline, CDR1 is MNHEY and CDR2 SMNVEV (reference sequence). The length of the CDR3 is 17 residues. The junction had 14 bases not matched to a gene; V was cut back by 5 bases and J by 3 bases. CDR3 nucleotides: TGTGCCAGCAGTCCAATCGCACCGGGACAGGGCCTCTACGAGCAGTACTTC. Residues: CASSPIAPGQGLYEQYF.

This chain links TRBV5-1 with TRBJ2-2; possibly TRBD2 for D (5 bases). Trimming left V 1 base short and J 6 bases short, with 13 bases between. The CDR3 totals 15 residues. Per the germline V gene, CDR1 is SGHRS and CDR2 is YFSETQ. CDR3 in amino acids: CASSLSGEFSGELFF. CDR3 sequence (DNA): TGCGCCAGCAGCTTGTCTGGGGAGTTCTCCGGGGAGCTGTTTTTT.

This clone has more than one count but fewer than ten. This chain connects TRBV11-1 to TRBJ2-3, with D possibly TRBD2 on 5 matching bases. Germline-derived CDR1 and CDR2 are SGHAT and FQDESV (reference sequence). The CDR3 totals 14 residues. V was clipped by 3 bases and J by 2 bases, with 9 bases between them. Here the CDR3 DNA reads TGTGCCAGCAGCTTTACGGGGAACACAGATACGCAGTATTTT. Protein sequence: CASSFTGNTDTQYF.

The rearrangement links TRBV6-5 to TRBJ1-2; TRBD1 matches 7 bases. The CDR3 is made up of 14 amino acids. Trimming at V came to 5 bases and at J to 3 bases, leaving 6 bases not matched to a gene. In germline, CDR1 is MNHEY, CDR2 SVGAGI. The CDR3 reads CASSRAGGYYGYTF. CDR3 DNA sequence: TGTGCCAGCAGTAGAGCAGGGGGATACTATGGCTACACCTTC.

This clone showed up just a few times. The chain uses TRBV28 and TRBJ1-1; TRBD1 aligns across 7 bases. The CDR3 is made up of 14 amino acids. Germline values: CDR1 MDHEN, CDR2 SYDVKM. The V segment lost 6 bases and the J segment 2 bases; nucleotides outside the gene matches: 6. CDR3 bases: TGTGCCAGCAGGCGAACAGGGGTTAACACTGAAGCTTTCTTT. Encoded protein: CASRRTGVNTEAFF.

V and J are TRBV7-9 and TRBJ1-2; D is uncertain. Germline V gives CDR1 SEHNR, CDR2 FQNEAQ (reference sequence). V gave up 1 base and J gave up 6 bases, with 12 bases separating them. CDR3 size: 14 residues. CDR3 in DNA: TGTGCCAGCAGCTTAGAAGGAGGAAAGAATGGCTACACCTTC. Its translation: CASSLEGGKNGYTF.

This clone was recorded a few times. V and J are TRBV20-1 and TRBJ2-4; D ambiguous. This CDR3 comprises 11 residues. CDR1 is DFQATT and CDR2 is SNEGSKA in the germline V gene (reference sequence). The germline V and J ends were trimmed by 3 bases and 5 bases, with 5 bases remaining between them. The chain's CDR3 is CSASIQNIQYF. For the CDR3, the DNA is TGCAGTGCTAGCATCCAAAACATTCAGTACTTC.

This chain uses TRBV7-6 with TRBJ2-3; possible D gene TRBD2, 6 bases. Germline CDR1 is SGHVS and CDR2 is FNYEAQ. Trimming took off 5 bases at V and 0 bases at J, with 12 bases between the two ends. This CDR3 is built from 15 residues. DNA of the CDR3: TGTGCCAGCAGCCTGGGAGGCATAAGCACAGATACGCAGTATTTT. This sequence encodes CASSLGGISTDTQYF.

The chain links TRBV2 to TRBJ2-1; D perhaps matches TRBD1 (6 bases). Trimming removed 1 base at V and 1 base at J, with 11 bases between. The CDR3 sequence is 16 residues long. Germline assignment: CDR1 SNHLY and CDR2 FYNNEI. The DNA for the CDR3 is TGTGCCAGCAGTGAAGAGGGGGTTCGGTCCTACAATGAGCAGTTCTTC. Protein product: CASSEEGVRSYNEQFF.

CDR3 sequence: CASSNPTVYNEQFF. In nucleotides, the CDR3 is TGTGCCAGCAGCAACCCGACAGTCTACAATGAGCAGTTCTTC. The chain combines TRBV21-1 with TRBJ2-1; the D call of TRBD1 is as the table states it, not checked on the DNA. TRBV21-1 is given as a pseudogene. The CDR3 spans 14 residues.